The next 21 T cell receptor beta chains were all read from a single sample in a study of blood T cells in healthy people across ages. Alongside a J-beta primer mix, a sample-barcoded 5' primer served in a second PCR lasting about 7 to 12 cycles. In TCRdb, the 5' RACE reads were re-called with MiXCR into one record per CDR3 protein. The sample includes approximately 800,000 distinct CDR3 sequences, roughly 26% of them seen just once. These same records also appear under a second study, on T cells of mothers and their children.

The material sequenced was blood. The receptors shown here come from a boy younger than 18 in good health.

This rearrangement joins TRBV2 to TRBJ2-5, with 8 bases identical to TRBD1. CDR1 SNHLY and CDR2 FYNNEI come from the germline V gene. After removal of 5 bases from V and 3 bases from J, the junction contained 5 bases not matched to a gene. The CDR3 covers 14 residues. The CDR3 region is CASSQRGQEETQYF. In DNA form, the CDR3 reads TGTGCCAGCAGTCAAAGGGGACAGGAAGAGACCCAGTACTTC.

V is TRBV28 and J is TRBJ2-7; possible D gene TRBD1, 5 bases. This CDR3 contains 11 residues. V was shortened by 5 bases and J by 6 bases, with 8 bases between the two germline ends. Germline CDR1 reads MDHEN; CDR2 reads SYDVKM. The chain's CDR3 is CASSPGLEQYF. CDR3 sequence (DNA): TGTGCCAGCAGTCCAGGGCTCGAGCAGTACTTC.

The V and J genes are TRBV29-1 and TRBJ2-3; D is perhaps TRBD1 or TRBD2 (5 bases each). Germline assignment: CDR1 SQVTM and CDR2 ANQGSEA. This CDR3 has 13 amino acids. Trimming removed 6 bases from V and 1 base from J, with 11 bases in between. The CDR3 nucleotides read TGCAGCGTCCGGGACCTACGCACAGATACGCAGTATTTT. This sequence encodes CSVRDLRTDTQYF.

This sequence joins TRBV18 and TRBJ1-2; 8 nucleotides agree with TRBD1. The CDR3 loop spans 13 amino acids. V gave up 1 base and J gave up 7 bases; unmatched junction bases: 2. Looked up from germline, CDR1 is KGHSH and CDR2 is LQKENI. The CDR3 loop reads CASSPRTGLGYTF. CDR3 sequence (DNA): TGTGCCAGCTCACCACGGACAGGGCTTGGCTACACCTTC.

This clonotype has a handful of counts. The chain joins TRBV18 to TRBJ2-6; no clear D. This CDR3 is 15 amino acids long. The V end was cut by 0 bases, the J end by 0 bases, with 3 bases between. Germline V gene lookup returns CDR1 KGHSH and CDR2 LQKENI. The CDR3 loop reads CASSPPASGANVLTF. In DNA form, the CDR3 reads TGTGCCAGCTCACCACCAGCCTCTGGGGCCAACGTCCTGACTTTC.

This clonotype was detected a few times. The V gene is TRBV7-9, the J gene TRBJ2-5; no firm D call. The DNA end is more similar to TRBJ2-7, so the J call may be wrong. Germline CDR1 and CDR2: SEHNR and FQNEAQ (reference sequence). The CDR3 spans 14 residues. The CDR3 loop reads CASSLVRNSYEQYF. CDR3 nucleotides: TGTGCCAGCAGCTTAGTACGGAATTCCTACGAGCAGTACTTC.

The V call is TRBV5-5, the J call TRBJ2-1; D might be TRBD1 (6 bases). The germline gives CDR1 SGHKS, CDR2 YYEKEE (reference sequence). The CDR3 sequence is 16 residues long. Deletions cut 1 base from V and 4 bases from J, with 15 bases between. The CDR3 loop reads CASSLRQAFGYNEQFF. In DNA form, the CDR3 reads TGTGCCAGCAGCTTGAGACAGGCCTTCGGGTACAATGAGCAGTTCTTC.

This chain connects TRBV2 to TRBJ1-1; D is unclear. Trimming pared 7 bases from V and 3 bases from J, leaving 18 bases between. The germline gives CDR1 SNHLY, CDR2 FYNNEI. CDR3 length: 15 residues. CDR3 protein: CASKGGALRDTEAFF. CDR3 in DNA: TGTGCCAGCAAGGGAGGCGCTTTAAGGGACACTGAAGCTTTCTTT.

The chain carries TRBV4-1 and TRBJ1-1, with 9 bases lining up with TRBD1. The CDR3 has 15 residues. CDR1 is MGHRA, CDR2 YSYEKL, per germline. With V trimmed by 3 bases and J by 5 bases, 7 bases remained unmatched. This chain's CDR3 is CASSHRTGGETEAFF. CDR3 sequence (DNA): TGCGCCAGCAGCCACCGTACAGGGGGCGAAACTGAAGCTTTCTTT.

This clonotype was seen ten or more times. The CDR3 DNA sequence: TGCGCCAGCAGTGAGCAAGGACAGCACCCTGGGTCCTACAATGAGCAGTTCTTC. It encodes CASSEQGQHPGSYNEQFF. The gene calls are TRBV10-2 and TRBJ2-1; D possibly corresponds to TRBD1 (6 bases). V lost 2 bases to trimming and J lost 1 base, with 18 bases between them. The CDR3 runs 18 residues. Germline assignment: CDR1 WSHSY and CDR2 SAAADI.

This CDR3 reads CSVEGGWTEAFF. The CDR3 DNA is TGCAGCGTTGAAGGGGGCTGGACTGAAGCTTTCTTT. V usage is TRBV29-1 and J usage is TRBJ1-1, with D possibly TRBD1 on 5 matching bases. V was trimmed by 1 base and J by 5 bases, leaving 8 bases between them. Germline V gene lookup returns CDR1 SQVTM and CDR2 ANQGSEA. The CDR3 is 12 residues long.

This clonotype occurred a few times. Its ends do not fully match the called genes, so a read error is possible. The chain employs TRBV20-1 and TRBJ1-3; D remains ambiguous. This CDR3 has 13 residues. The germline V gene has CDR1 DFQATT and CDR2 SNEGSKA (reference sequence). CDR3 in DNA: TGCAGTGCTGGAGAGGGATCTGGAAACACCATATATTTT. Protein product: CSAGEGSGNTIYF.

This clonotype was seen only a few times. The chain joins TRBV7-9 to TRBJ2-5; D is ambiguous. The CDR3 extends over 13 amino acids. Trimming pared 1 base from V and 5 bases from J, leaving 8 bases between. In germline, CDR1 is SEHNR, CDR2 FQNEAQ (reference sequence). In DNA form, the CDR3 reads TGTGCCAGCAGCTTAGATCCGAAGGAGACCCAGTACTTC. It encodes CASSLDPKETQYF.

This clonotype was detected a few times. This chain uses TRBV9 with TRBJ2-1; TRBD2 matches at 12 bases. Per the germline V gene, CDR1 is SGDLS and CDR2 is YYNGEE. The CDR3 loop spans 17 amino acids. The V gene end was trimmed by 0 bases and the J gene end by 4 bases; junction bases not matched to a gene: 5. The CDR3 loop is CASSVGATSGGYNEQFF. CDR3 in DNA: TGTGCCAGCAGCGTAGGGGCCACTAGCGGGGGGTACAATGAGCAGTTCTTC.

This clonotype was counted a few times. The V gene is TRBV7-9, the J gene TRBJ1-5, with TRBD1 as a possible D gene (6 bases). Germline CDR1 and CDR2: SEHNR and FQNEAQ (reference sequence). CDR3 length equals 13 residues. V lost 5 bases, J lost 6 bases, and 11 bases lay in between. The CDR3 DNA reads TGTGCCAGCAGCCGACAGGAGGGTCAGCCCCAGCATTTT. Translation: CASSRQEGQPQHF.

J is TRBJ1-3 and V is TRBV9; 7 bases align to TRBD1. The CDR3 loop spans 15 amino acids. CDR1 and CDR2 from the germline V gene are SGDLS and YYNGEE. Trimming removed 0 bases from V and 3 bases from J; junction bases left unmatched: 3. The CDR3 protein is CASSVEGAHGNTIYF. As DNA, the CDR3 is TGTGCCAGCAGCGTAGAGGGGGCACATGGAAACACCATATATTTT.

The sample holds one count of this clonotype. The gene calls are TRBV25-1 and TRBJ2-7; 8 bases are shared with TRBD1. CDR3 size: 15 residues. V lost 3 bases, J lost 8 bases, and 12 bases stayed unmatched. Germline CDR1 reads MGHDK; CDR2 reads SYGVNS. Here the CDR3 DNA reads TGTGCCAGCAGTGAGAGGGAGAGACAGGGGTCTAAGCAGTACTTC. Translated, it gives CASSERERQGSKQYF.

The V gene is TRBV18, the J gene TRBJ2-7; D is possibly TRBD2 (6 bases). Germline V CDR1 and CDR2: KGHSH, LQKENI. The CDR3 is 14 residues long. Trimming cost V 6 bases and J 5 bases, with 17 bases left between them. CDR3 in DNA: TGTGCCAGCTCCCCCCAGGCGGGGTCCCACGAGCAGTACTTC. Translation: CASSPQAGSHEQYF.

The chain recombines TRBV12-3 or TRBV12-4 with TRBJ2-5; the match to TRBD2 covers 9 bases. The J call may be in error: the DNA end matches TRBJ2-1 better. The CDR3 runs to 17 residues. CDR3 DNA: TGTGCCAGCAGTTCGGGCCCATGGGGCGGGGGGGCGAATGAGCAGTTCTTC. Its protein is CASSSGPWGGGANEQFF.

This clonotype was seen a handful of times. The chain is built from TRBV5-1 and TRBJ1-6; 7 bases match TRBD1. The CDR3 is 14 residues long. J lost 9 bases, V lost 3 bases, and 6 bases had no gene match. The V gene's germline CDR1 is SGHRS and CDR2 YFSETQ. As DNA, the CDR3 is TGCGCCAGCAGCTCGGGGGACAGCGGTTCACCCCTCCACTTT. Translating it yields CASSSGDSGSPLHF.

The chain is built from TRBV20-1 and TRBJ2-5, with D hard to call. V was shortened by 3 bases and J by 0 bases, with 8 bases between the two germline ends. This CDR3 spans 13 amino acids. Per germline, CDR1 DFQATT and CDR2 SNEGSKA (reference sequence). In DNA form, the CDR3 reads TGCAGTGCTAGGACCATCTACCAAGAGACCCAGTACTTC. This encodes CSARTIYQETQYF.